This T cell receptor (beta chain) appears in the sequencing data of a study of T-cell memory formation after mild COVID-19. Study-level background: TCR clusters mostly belonged to single donors.

There are 14 residues in the CDR3. The germline V and J ends were trimmed by 0 bases and 8 bases, with 13 bases remaining between them. Germline V CDR1 and CDR2: SEHNR, FQNEAQ (reference sequence). Study findings and constraints: The main location of contracting CD4+ clones was CM and EM, and that of contracting CD8+ clones was EMRA. Pre-infection memory harbored some responding clones, suggesting cross-reactive memory joined. The study found balanced CD4/CD8 in clones contracting day 15 to 85 and a CD4+ lean in later expanders.

This clonotype was seen a handful of times. Its antigen is unknown. In TCRdb, the 5' RACE reads were re-called with MiXCR into one record per CDR3 protein. The table lists 110,000 or so distinct CDR3 sequences, 22% of them singletons. This chain links TRBV7-9 with TRBJ1-2; D gene ambiguous. Material for sequencing was PBMCs or a T cell subset sorted from them (not recorded which). The source is a man in his late teens or twenties who had mild COVID-19 (a few samples of this study predate the infection). Cell type and time point are not known. CDR3 sequence (DNA): TGTGCCAGCAGCTTAGCCAGAGGCAGCGGCGGCTACACCTTC. Translated: CASSLARGSGGYTF. The full variable domain, its missing parts supplied by reference TRBV7-9 and TRBJ1-2, is DTGVSQNPRHKITKRGQNVTFRCDPISEHNRLYWYRQTLGQGPEFLTYFQNEAQLEKSRLLSDRFSAERPKGSFSTLEIQRTEQGDSAMYLCASSLARGSGGYTFGSGTRLTVV.